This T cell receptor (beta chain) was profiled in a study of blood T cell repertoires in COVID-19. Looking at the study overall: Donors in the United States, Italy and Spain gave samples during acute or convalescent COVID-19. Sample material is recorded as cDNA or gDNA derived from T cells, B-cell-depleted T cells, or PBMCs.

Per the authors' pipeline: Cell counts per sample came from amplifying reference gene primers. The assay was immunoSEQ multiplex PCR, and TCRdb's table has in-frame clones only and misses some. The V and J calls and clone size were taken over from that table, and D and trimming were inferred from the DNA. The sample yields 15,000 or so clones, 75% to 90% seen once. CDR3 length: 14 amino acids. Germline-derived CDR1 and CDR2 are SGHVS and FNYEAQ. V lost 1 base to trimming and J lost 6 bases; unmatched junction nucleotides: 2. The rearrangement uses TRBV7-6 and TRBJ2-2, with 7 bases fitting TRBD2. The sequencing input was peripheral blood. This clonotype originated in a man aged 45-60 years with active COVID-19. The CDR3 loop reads CASSLGTRAGELFF. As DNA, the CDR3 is TGTGCCAGCAGCTTAGGGACTAGGGCCGGGGAGCTGTTTTTT.